The clone carrying this TCR beta chain came up a few times. The table came from immunoSEQ multiplex PCR; TCRdb's copy has only in-frame clones and leaves some out. There are around 160,000 clones in the sample; more than 85% occur only once, and about 5.8% lies in the top ten. Germline loops: CDR1 SGDLS, CDR2 YYNGEE. This CDR3 region has 17 residues. Unmatched junction bases numbered 11, after V lost 0 bases and J lost 8 bases. This record comes from a study of control samples from healthy donors and cancer patients. Specimen: blood. The rearrangement uses TRBV9 and TRBJ2-2; 9 positions match TRBD2. This TCR was sampled from a man aged 18 to 30 in good health. DNA of the CDR3: TGTGCCAGCAGCGTAGTCGGCGGGAGGGCCCCACCGGGGGAGCTGTTTTTT. It encodes CASSVVGGRAPPGELFF. Full variable domain (rest looked up from reference TRBV9 and TRBJ2-2): DSGVTQTPKHLITATGQRVTLRCSPRSGDLSVYWYQQSLDQGLQFLIQYYNGEERAKGNILERFSAQQFPDLHSELNLSSLELGDSALYFCASSVVGGRAPPGELFFGEGSRLTVL.